This record looks at one TCR beta chain sequence and its context. Trimming removed 5 bases from V and 0 bases from J, with 14 bases in between. The CDR3 runs to 15 residues. CDR1 and CDR2 (germline): SGHTA, FQGTGA. The sample belongs to a study of cytomegalovirus exposure and HLA in healthy donors. Vbeta (60) and Jbeta (13) primers were used in the PCR. Generated by immunoSEQ multiplex PCR, the TCRdb table keeps only in-frame clones and is missing some. The listing contains approximately 120,000 clones. The chain employs TRBV7-3 and TRBJ2-7; weak D call: TRBD2 (6 bases). Sequencing was performed on PBMCs. This clonotype was sampled from a man aged 40-49 years in good health and CMV-seronegative. The CDR3 nucleotides read TGTGCCAGCAGCCTCGCCGGGGGAAGCTCCTACGAGCAGTACTTC. It translates to CASSLAGGSSYEQYF.